This T cell receptor (beta chain) was documented in a study of CD8+ T cells in alopecia areata. Study context: The duration of tofacitinib was 6 to 18 months, with 6 months off drug afterward.

This clone was recorded a few times. Extraction and reverse transcription of RNA yielded cDNA as the sequencing template. Libraries were prepared by immunoSEQ multiplex PCR; TCRdb keeps only in-frame clonotypes and omits some of them. The repertoire holds more than 95,000 clones, with approximately 38% as singletons. Input material: CD4+ T cells sorted from blood. This TCR was sampled from a human donor with alopecia areata.

The CDR3: CSVGGRTSGSSYEQYF. DNA of the CDR3: TGCAGCGTTGGCGGTAGAACTAGCGGGAGCTCCTACGAGCAGTACTTC. The genes are TRBV29-1 and TRBJ2-7; TRBD2 matches at 11 bases. The CDR3 has 16 residues. CDR1 is SQVTM, CDR2 ANQGSEA, per germline. Trimming cost V 4 bases and J 0 bases; bases outside gene matches: 8.